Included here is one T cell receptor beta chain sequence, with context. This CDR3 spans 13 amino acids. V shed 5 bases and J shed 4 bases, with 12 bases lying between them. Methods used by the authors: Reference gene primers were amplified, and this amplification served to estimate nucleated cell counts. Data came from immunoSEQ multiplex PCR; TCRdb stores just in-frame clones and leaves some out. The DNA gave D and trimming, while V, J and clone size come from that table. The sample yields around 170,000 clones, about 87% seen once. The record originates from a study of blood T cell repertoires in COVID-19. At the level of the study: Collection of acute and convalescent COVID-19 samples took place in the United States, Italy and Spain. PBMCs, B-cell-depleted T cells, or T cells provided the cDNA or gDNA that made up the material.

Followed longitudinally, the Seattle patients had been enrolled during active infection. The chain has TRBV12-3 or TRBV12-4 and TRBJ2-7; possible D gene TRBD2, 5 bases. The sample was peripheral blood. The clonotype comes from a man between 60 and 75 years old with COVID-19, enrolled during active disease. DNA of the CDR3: TGTGCCAGCAGTGCGGGTTCCGCTTACGAGCAGTACTTC. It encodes CASSAGSAYEQYF.